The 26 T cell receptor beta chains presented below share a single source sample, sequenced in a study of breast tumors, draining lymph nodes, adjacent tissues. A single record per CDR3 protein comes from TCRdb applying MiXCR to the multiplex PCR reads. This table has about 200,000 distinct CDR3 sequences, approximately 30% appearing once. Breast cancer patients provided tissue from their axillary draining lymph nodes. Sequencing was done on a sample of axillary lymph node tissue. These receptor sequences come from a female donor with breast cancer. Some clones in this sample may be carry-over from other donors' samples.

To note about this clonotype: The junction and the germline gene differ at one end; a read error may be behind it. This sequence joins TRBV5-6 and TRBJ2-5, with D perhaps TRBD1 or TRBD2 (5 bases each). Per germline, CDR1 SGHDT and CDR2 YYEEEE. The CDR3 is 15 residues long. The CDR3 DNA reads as TGTGCTAGCAGCAGCATTGACACGGGGCTCAAGACCCGGTACTTC. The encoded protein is CASSSIDTGLKTRYF.

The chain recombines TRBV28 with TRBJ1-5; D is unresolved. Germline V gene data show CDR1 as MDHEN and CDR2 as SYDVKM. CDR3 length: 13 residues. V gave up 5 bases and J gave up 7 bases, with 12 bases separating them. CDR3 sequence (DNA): TGTGCCAGCAGTACTTTGAATGGACAGCCCCAGCATTTT. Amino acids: CASSTLNGQPQHF.

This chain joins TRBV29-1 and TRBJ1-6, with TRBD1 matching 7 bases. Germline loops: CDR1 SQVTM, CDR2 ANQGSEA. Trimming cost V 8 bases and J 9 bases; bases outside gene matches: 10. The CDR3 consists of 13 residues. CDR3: CSLVSGTASPLHF. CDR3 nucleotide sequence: TGCAGCTTAGTTTCCGGGACAGCTTCACCCCTCCACTTT. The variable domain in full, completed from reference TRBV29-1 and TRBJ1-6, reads SAVISQKPSRDICQRGTSLTIQCQVDSQVTMMFWYRQQPGQSLTLIATANQGSEATYESGFVIDKFPISRPNLTFSTLTVSNMSPEDSSIYLCSLVSGTASPLHFGNGTRLTVT.

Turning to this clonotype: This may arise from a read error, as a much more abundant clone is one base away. In DNA form, the CDR3 reads TGTGCCAGCGGCGGGACTAGCGGAGGGGAGAGTGAGCAGTTCTTC. Translation: CASGGTSGGESEQFF. V and J are TRBV5-4 and TRBJ2-1, with 11 nucleotides matching TRBD2. The V gene end was trimmed by 7 bases and the J gene end by 9 bases; junction bases not matched to a gene: 12. CDR1 is SGHNT, CDR2 YYREEE, per germline (reference sequence). The CDR3 spans 15 residues.

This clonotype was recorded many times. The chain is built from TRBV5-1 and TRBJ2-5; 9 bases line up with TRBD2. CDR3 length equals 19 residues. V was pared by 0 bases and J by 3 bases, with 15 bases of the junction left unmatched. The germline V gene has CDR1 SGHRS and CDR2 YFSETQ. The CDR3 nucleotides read TGCGCCAGCAGCTTGGATCCCCCCCGTGGTAGCGGGAGAGAAGAGACCCAGTACTTC. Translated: CASSLDPPRGSGREETQYF.

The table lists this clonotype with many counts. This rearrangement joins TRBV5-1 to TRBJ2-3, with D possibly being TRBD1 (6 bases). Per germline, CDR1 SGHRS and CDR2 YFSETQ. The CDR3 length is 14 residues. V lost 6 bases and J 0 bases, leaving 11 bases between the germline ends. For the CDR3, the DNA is TGCGCCAGCAAACTACAGGGAAGCACAGATACGCAGTATTTT. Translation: CASKLQGSTDTQYF.

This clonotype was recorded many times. CDR3 amino acids: CASSLGPGNEKLFF. The CDR3 DNA reads TGCGCCAGCAGCTTGGGACCTGGTAATGAAAAACTGTTTTTT. J is TRBJ1-4 and V is TRBV5-1; no clear D. Germline lookup yields CDR1 SGHRS and CDR2 YFSETQ. Between the trimmed V and J ends, which lost 0 bases and 4 bases, there was a span of 7 bases. This CDR3 contains 14 residues.

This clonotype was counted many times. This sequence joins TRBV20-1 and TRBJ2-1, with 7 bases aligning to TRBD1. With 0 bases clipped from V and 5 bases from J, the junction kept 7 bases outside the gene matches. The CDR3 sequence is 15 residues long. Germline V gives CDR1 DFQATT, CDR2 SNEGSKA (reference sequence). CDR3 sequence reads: CSARDQMGQNNEQFF. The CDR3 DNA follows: TGCAGTGCTAGAGACCAAATGGGACAGAACAATGAGCAGTTCTTC.

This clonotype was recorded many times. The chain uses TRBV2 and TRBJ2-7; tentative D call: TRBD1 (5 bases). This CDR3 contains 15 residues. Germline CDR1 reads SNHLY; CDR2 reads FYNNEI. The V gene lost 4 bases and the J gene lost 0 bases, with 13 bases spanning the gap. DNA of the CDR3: TGTGCCAGCAGTGTACCAGGGCTTAACTCCTACGAGCAGTACTTC. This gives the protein CASSVPGLNSYEQYF.

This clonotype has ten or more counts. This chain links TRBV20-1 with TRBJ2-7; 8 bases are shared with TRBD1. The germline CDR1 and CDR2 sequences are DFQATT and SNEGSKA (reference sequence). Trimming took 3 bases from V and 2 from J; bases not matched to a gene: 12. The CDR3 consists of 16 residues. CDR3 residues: CSARGPGDRPPYEQYF. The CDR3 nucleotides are TGCAGTGCTAGGGGGCCCGGGGACAGGCCACCCTACGAGCAGTACTTC.

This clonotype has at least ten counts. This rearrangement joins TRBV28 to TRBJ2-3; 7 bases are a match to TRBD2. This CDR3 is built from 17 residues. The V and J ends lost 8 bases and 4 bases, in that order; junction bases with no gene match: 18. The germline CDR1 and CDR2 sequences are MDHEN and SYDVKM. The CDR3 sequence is CASGGRIASGNPDTQYF. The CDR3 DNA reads TGTGCCAGCGGTGGTCGGATAGCTAGCGGAAATCCAGATACGCAGTATTTT.

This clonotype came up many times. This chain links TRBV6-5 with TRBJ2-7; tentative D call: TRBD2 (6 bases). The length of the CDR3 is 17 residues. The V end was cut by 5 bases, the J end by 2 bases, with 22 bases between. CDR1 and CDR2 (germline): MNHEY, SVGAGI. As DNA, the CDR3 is TGTGCCAGCAGTCACGACCCTCCCGGAGGGTGGGCCTACGAGCAGTACTTC. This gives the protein CASSHDPPGGWAYEQYF.

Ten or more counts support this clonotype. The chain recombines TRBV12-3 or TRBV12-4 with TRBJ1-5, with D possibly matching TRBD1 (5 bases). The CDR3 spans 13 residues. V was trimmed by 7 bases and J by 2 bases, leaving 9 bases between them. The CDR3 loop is CASTAGGNQPQHF. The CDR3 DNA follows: TGTGCCAGCACCGCGGGGGGCAATCAGCCCCAGCATTTT.

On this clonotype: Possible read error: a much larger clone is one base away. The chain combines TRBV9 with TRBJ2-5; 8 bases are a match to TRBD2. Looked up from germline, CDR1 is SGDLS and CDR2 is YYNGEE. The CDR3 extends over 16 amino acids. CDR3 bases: TGTGCCAGCAGCCAAGACCGCAGCGGGGGTGGGGAGACCCAGTGCTTC. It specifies CASSQDRSGGGETQCF.

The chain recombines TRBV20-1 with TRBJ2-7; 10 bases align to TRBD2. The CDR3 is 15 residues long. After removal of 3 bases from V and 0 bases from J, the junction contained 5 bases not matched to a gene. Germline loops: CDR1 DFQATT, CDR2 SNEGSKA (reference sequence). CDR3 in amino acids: CSASVLAGSSYEQYF. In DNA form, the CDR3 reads TGCAGTGCTAGCGTACTAGCGGGATCCTCCTACGAGCAGTACTTC.

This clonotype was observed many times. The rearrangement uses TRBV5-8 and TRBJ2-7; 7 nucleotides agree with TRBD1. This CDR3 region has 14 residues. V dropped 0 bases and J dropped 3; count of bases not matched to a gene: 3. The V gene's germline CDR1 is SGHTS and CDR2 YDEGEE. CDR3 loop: CASSLGQGIYEQYF. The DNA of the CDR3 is TGTGCCAGCAGCTTGGGACAGGGTATCTACGAGCAGTACTTC. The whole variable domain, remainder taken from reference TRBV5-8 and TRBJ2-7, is EAGVTQSPTHLIKTRGQQATLRCSPISGHTSVYWYQQALGLGLQFLLWYDEGEERNRGNFPPRFSGRQFPNYSSELNVNALELEDSALYLCASSLGQGIYEQYFGPGTRLTVT.

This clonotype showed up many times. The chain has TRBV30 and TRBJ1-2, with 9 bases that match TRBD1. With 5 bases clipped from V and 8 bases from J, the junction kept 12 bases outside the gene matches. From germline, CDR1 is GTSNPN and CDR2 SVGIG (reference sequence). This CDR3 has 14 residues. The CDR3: CAWETGTGSEGYTF. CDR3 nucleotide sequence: TGTGCCTGGGAAACTGGGACAGGGTCCGAAGGCTACACCTTC.

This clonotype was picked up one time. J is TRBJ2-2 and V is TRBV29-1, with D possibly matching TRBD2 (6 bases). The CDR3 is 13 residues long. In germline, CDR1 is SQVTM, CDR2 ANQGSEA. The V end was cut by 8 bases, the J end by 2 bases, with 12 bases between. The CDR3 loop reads CSLGGVNTGELFF. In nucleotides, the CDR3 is TGCAGCTTAGGAGGGGTCAACACCGGGGAGCTGTTTTTT.

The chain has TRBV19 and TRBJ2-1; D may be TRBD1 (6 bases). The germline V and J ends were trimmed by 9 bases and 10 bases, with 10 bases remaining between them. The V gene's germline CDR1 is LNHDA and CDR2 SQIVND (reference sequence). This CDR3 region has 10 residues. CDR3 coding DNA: TGTGCCAGCACCGGGACAGAGCAGTTCTTC. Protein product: CASTGTEQFF.

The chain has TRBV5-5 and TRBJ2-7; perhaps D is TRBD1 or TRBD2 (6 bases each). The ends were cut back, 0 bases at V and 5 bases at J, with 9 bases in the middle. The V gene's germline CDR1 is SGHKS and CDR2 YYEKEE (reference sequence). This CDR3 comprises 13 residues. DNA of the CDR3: TGTGCCAGCAGCTTGGCGGGGGCGGACGAGCAGTACTTC. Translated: CASSLAGADEQYF.

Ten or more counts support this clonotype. The CDR3 protein is CASSEDRDRASYTF. CDR3 DNA: TGTGCCAGCAGTGAAGACCGGGACAGGGCAAGCTACACCTTC. This chain links TRBV2 with TRBJ1-2, with 9 nucleotides matching TRBD1. The CDR3 contains 14 residues. Germline loops: CDR1 SNHLY, CDR2 FYNNEI. J gave up 9 bases and V 1 base, and 6 bases lay outside the gene matches.

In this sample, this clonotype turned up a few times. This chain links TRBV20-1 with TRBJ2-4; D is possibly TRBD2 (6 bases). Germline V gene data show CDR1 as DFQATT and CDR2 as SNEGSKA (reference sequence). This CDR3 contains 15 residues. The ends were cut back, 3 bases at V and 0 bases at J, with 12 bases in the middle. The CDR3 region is CSASYWGEAKNIQYF. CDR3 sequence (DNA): TGCAGTGCTAGTTACTGGGGGGAAGCCAAAAACATTCAGTACTTC.

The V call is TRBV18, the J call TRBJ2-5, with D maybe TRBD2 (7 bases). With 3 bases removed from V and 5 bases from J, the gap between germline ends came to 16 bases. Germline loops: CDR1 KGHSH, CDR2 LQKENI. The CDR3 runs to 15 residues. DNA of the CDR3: TGTGCCAGCTCACCTCCGGGGGGTCAGGGGGAGACCCAGTACTTC. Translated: CASSPPGGQGETQYF. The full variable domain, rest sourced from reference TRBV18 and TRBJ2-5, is NAGVMQNPRHLVRRRGQEARLRCSPMKGHSHVYWYRQLPEEGLKFMVYLQKENIIDESGMPKERFSAEFPKEGPSILRIQQVVRGDSAAYFCASSPPGGQGETQYFGPGTRLLVL.

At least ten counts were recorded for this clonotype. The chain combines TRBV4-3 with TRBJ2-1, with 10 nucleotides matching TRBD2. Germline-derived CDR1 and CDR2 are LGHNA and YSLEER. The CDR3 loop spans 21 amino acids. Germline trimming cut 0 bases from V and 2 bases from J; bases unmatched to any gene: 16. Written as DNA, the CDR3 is TGCGCCAGCAGCCAAGATGCCCCAGGCAGGCGAGCGGGAGGGCCCTACAATGAGCAGTTCTTC. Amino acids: CASSQDAPGRRAGGPYNEQFF.

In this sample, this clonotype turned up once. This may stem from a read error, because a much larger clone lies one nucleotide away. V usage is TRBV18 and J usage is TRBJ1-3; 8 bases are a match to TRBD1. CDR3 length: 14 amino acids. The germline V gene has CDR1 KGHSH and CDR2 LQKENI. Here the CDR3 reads CASSPGQGGNTMYF. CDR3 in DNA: TGTGCCAGCTCACCTGGACAGGGAGGAAACACCATGTATTTT.

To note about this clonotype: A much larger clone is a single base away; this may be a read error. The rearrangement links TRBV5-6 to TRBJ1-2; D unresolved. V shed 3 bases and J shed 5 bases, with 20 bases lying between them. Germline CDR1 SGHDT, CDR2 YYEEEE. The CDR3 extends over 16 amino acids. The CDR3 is CASSSVQANPWYGYTF. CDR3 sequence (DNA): TGTGCCAGCAGCTCGGTGCAGGCGAACCCTTGGTATGGCTACACCTTC.